This TCR beta chain was identified during a study of T cell responses to AZD1222 COVID-19 vaccine. The CDR3 spans 14 residues. Trimming stripped 4 bases from V and 3 bases from J, with 12 bases between. Data came from immunoSEQ multiplex PCR; TCRdb stores just in-frame clones and leaves some out. The table shows tens of thousands of clones, with more than 65% occurring only once. A few counts support this clone. The material sequenced was peripheral blood, taken on day 0 of MenACWY control vaccination. This sequence joins TRBV23-1 and TRBJ1-1; the D is unclear. TRBV23-1 is an ORF; its function is uncertain. The receptor comes from an adult in good health. The CDR3 here is CASSPLAHDTEAFF. The CDR3 DNA sequence: TGCGCCAGCAGTCCCCTCGCCCACGACACTGAAGCTTTCTTT.